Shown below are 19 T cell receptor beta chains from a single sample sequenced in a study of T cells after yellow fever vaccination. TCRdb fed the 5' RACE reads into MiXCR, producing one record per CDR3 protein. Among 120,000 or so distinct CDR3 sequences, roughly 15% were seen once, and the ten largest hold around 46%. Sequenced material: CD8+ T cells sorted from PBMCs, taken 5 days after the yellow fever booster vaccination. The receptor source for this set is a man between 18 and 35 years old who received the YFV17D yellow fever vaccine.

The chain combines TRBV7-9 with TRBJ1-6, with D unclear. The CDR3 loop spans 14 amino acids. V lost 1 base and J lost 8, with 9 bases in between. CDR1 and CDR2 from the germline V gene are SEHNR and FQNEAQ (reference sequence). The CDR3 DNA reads TGTGCCAGCAGCTTAGGACACGGAGATTCACCCCTCCACTTT. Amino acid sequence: CASSLGHGDSPLHF.

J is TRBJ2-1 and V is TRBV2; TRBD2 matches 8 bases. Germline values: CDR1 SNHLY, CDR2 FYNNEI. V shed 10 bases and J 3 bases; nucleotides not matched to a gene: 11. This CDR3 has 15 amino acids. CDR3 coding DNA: TGTGCCATAGCCGGGACTAGGGGTCACTACAATGAGCAGTTCTTC. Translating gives CAIAGTRGHYNEQFF. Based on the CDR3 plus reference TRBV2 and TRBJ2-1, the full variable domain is EPEVTQTPSHQVTQMGQEVILRCVPISNHLYFYWYRQILGQKVEFLVSFYNNEISEKSEIFDDQFSVERPDGSNFTLKIRSTKLEDSAMYFCAIAGTRGHYNEQFFGPGTRLTVL.

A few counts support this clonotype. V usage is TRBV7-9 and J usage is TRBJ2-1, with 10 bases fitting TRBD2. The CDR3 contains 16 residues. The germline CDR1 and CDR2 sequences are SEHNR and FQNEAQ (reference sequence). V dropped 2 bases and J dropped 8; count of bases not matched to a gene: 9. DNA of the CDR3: TGTGCCAGCAGCTTATTAGCGGGGGGCCCGGAACATGAGCAGTTCTTC. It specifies CASSLLAGGPEHEQFF. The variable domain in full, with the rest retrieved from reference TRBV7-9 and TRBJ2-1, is DTGVSQNPRHKITKRGQNVTFRCDPISEHNRLYWYRQTLGQGPEFLTYFQNEAQLEKSRLLSDRFSAERPKGSFSTLEIQRTEQGDSAMYLCASSLLAGGPEHEQFFGPGTRLTVL.

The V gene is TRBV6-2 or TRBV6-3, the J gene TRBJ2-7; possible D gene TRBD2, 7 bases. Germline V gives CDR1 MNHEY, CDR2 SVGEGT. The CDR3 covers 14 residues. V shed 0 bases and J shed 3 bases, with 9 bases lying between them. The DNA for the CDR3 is TGTGCCAGCAGTTACTCGGGAGGGGGCTACGAGCAGTACGTC. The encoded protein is CASSYSGGGYEQYV.

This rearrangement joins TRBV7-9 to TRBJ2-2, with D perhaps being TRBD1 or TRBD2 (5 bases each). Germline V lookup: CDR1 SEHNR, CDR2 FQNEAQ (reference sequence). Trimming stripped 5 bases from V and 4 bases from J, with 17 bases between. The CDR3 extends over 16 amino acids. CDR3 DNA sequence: TGTGCCAGCAGCCTGCCCGGCCAGAGGGGCACCGGGGAGCTGTTTTTT. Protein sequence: CASSLPGQRGTGELFF. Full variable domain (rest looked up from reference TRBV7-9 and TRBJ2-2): DTGVSQNPRHKITKRGQNVTFRCDPISEHNRLYWYRQTLGQGPEFLTYFQNEAQLEKSRLLSDRFSAERPKGSFSTLEIQRTEQGDSAMYLCASSLPGQRGTGELFFGEGSRLTVL.

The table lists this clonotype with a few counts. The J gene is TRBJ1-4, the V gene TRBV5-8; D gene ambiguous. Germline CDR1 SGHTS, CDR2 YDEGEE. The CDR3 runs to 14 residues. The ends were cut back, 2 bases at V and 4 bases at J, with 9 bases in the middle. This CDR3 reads CASSFRSFNEKLFF. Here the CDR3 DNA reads TGTGCCAGCAGCTTTCGGAGTTTTAATGAAAAACTGTTTTTT.

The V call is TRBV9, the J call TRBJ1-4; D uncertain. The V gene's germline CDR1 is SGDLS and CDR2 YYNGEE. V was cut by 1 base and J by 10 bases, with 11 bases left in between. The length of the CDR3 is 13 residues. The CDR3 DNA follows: TGTGCCAGCAGCGTAACCGGTGGCGGAAAACTGTTTTTT. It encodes CASSVTGGGKLFF.

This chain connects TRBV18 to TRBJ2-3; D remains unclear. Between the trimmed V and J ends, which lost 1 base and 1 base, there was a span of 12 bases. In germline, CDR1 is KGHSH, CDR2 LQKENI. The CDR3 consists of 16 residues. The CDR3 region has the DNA TGTGCCAGCTCACCACGGCCAGGAGAACGCACAGATACGCAGTATTTT. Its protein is CASSPRPGERTDTQYF.

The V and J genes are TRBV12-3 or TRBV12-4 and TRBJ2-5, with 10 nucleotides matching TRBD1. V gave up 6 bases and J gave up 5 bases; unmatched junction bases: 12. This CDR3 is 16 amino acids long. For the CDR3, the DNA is TGTGCCAGCAGCTTCCAAGGACAGGGGGAGAGGGAGACCCAGTACTTC. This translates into CASSFQGQGERETQYF.

The CDR3 sequence: CASSSEGGETQYF. The DNA for the CDR3 is TGTGCCAGCAGCTCGGAGGGAGGGGAGACCCAGTACTTC. The J gene is TRBJ2-5, the V gene TRBV7-3; TRBD2 aligns across 7 bases. Germline V gene lookup returns CDR1 SGHTA and CDR2 FQGTGA. Trimming cost V 4 bases and J 5 bases; bases outside gene matches: 4. CDR3 size: 13 residues.

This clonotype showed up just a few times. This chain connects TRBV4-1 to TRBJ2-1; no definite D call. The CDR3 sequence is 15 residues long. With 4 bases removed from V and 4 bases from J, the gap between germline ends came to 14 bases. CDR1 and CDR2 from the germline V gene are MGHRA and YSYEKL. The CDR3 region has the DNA TGCGCCAGCAGCCCGGCGTTGGGGTCATACAATGAGCAGTTCTTC. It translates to CASSPALGSYNEQFF.

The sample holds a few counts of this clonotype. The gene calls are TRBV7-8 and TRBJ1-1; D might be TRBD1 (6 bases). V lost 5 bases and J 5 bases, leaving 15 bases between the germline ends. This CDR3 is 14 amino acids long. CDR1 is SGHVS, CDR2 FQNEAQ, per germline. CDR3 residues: CASSPLRGDTEAFF. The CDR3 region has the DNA TGTGCCAGCAGCCCCCTCAGGGGTGATACTGAAGCTTTCTTT.

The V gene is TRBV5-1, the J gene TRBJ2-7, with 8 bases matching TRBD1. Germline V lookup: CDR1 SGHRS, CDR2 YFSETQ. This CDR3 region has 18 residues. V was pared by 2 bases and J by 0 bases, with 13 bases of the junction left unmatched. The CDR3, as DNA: TGCGCCAGCAGCTTTTTTGGTCTGGGACAGGCCGTCTCCTACGAGCAGTACTTC. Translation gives CASSFFGLGQAVSYEQYF.

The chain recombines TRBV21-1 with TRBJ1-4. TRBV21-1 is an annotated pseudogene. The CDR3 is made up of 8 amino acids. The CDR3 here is CASRVTLF. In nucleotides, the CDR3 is TGTGCCAGCAGAGTTACCCTTTTT.

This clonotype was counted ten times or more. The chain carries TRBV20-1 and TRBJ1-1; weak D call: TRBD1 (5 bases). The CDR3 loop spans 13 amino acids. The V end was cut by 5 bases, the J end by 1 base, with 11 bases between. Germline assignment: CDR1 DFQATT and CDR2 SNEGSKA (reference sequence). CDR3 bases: TGCAGTGCTCCCCTCCAGGGGAACACTGAAGCTTTCTTT. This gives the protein CSAPLQGNTEAFF.

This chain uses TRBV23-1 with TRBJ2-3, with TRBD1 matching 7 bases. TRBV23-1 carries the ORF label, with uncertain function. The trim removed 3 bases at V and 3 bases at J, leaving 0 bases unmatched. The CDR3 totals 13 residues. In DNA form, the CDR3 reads TGCGCCAGCAGTCACAGGGGGACAGATACGCAGTATTTT. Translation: CASSHRGTDTQYF.

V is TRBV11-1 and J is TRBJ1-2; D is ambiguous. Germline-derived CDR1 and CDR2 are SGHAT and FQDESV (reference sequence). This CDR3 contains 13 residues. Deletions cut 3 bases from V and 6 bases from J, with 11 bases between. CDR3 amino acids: CASSFGRRDGYTF. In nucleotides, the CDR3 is TGTGCCAGCAGCTTCGGCCGGCGGGATGGCTACACCTTC. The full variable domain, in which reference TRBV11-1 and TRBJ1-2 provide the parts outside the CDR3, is EAEVAQSPRYKITEKSQAVAFWCDPISGHATLYWYRQILGQGPELLVQFQDESVVDDSQLPKDRFSAERLKGVDSTLKIQPAELGDSAMYLCASSFGRRDGYTFGSGTRLTVV.

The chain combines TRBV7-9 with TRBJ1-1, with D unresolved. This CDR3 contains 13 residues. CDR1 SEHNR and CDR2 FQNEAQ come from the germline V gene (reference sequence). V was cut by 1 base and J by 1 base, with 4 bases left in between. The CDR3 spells CASSLGKNTEAFF. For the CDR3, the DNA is TGTGCCAGCAGCTTAGGGAAGAACACTGAAGCTTTCTTT.

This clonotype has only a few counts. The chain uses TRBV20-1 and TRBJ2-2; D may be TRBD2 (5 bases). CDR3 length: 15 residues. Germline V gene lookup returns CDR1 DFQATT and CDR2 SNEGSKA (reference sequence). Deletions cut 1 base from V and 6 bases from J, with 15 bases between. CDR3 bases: TGCAGTGCTAGAGTTCCCCTTCGTAGCGCCGGGGAGCTGTTTTTT. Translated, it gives CSARVPLRSAGELFF.